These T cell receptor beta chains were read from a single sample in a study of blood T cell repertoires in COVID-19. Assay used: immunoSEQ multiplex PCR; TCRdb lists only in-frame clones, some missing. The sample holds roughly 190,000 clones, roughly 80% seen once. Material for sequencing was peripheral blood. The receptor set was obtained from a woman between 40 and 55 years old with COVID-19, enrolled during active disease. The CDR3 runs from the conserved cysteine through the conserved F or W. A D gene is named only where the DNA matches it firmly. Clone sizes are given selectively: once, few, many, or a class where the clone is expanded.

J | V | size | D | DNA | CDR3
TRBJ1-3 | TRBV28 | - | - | TGTGCCACCTACAGCTACCGGTGGGCTGGAAACACCATATATTTT | CATYSYRWAGNTIYF
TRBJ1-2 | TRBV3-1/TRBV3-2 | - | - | TGTGCCAGCAGCCAAGAAGCGGGCAGGGCTAGATATGGCTACACCTTC | CASSQEAGRARYGYTF
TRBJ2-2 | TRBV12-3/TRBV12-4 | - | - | TGTGCCAGCTCGGTCATCACCGGGGAGCTGTTTTTT | CASSVITGELFF
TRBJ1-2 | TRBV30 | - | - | TGTGCCTGGAGTGTGGAGTTCTATGGCTACACCTTC | CAWSVEFYGYTF
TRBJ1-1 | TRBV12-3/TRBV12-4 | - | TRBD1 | TGTGCCAGCAGTTTACAGGGGGATACTGAAGCTTTCTTT | CASSLQGDTEAFF
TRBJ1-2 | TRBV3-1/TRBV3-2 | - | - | TGTGCCAGCAGCCAAGATCCCAGGTTTTATGGCTACACCTTC | CASSQDPRFYGYTF
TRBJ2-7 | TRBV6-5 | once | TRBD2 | TGTGCCAGCAGTTCCTTTCGGGAGGGAAGCGAGCAGTACTTC | CASSSFREGSEQYF
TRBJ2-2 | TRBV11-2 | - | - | TGTGCCAGCAGCTATAACATTCGAGAGCTGTTTTTT | CASSYNIRELFF
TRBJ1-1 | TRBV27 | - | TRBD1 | TGTGCCAGCAGCCAGGGACAGGGGATCACTGAAGCTTTCTTT | CASSQGQGITEAFF
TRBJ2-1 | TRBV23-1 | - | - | TGCGCCAGCAGTCATTCATCCGGGACTCTCCAGTTCTTC | CASSHSSGTLQFF
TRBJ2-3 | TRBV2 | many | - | TGTGCCAGCAGTGAATATCCTCGCACAGATACGCAGTATTTT | CASSEYPRTDTQYF
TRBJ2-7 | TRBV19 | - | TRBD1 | TGTGCCAGTAGTCTAGGGACAGGGACCTACGAGCAGTACTTC | CASSLGTGTYEQYF
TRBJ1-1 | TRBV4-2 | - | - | TGTGCCAGCAGCCAAGAAAGCCCCCAGGGGAGGGTAGGCCACATGAACACTGAAGCTTTCTTT | CASSQESPQGRVGHMNTEAFF
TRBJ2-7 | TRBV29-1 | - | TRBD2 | TGCAGCGTTGGCGGGAGCCTGGGCTACGAGCAGTACTTC | CSVGGSLGYEQYF
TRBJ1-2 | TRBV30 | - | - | TGTGCCTGGTCTGGGGGGACCTTCTATGGCTACACCTTC | CAWSGGTFYGYTF
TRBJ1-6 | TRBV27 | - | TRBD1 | TGTGCCAGCAGTGCCCAGAGACAGGGAGTTGGATCACCCCTCCACTTT | CASSAQRQGVGSPLHF
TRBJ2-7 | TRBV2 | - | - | TGTGCCAGCAGGGGGACTTTCCTGGGGGAGCAGTACTTC | CASRGTFLGEQYF
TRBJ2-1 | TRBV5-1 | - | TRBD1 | TGCGCCAGCAGCTCCAACAGGGGGCAAAATGAGCAGTTCTTC | CASSSNRGQNEQFF
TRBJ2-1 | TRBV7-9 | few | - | TGTGCCAGCAGCGGAGCCCAGGGGAGATCCTACAATGAGCAGTTCTTC | CASSGAQGRSYNEQFF
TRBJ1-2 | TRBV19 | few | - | TGTGCCAGTAGTCCGACTCTGTCGGGCTATGGCTACACCTTC | CASSPTLSGYGYTF
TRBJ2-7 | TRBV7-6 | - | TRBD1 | TGTGCCAGCAGCTTAGAAGGGACAGCCCTCTACGAGCAGTACTTC | CASSLEGTALYEQYF
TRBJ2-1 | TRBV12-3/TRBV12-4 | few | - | TGTGCCAGCAGTACCTCGACACTTCAGTTCTTC | CASSTSTLQFF
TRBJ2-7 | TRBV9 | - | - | TGTGCCAGCAGCCCTAGCGCCTCCTACGAGCAGTACTTC | CASSPSASYEQYF